This T cell receptor (beta chain) originates from a study of somatic mutations in cytotoxic T cells in rheumatoid arthritis (dated by TCRdb to between 2016 and 2019). In the study overall: Peripheral blood (approximately 30 ml EDTA) was collected from patients immediately after diagnosis and before any treatment began. A FACSAria II or Sony SH800 was used to flow-sort some V beta antibody-stained T-cell populations at nearly 100% purity, and TCRB sequencing was also done on sorted V beta1+ cells. To characterize clonality, the study used TCRB deep sequencing while asking whether somatic mutations are carried by expanded CD8+ T-cell clones in newly diagnosed, untreated rheumatoid arthritis. TCRB deep sequencing was performed for roughly 69 rheumatoid arthritis patients and around 20 healthy controls. Patient and control groups had essentially identical median ages.

The investigation overall reported the following: In about an eighth of the 65 patients, more than 20% of CD8+ cells belonged to the largest CD8+ clone, while several identical CD8+ TCRB sequences were shared between blood and synovial fluid. An increase of CD8+ clonality with age was seen in patients (Spearman r ≈ 0.49) but not in healthy controls. CD8+ T-cell clonality in rheumatoid arthritis patients was not significantly different from that in age-matched healthy controls. It was unknown which antigens the expanded CD8+ clones targeted, and their absence from virus-specific databases did not exclude viral specificity.

The immunoSEQ assay was applied to genomic DNA for TCRB CDR3 sequencing. The authors' analysis ran thus. Published virus-specific TCRB sequences were compared with patient CD8+ clones larger than 1%, and only a few matches were found. Analyses were restricted to productive TCRB rearrangements. Clonality was expressed as a Shannon entropy-based productive clonality index, with each clone defined by a unique TCRB CDR3 sequence. To calculate repertoire overlap between two samples, the template counts of each clone were considered relative to each sample's total templates. V-gene usage measured by flow cytometry correlated with TCRB sequencing V-gene usage, with a Spearman r of about 0.61. TCRdb carries this immuneACCESS record with in-frame sequences only. Its versions omit some clonotypes, under half of them owing to an unresolved V gene in the studies checked, with the rest unexplained. V, J and clone size derive from that table, while D and trimming were established from the DNA sequence. The sample profile shows tens of thousands of clones; over 80% of them were found once. The ten largest clones take up around 15% of the sample.

As concerns this clone: What this receptor recognizes is not known. The record has no base qualities; no much larger clone is one base away.

Positive magnetic bead selection on an AutoMACS was used to isolate CD4+ and CD8+ cells, with flow cytometry used to check purity. Clonal expansions were first screened by flow cytometry with a TCR V beta antibody panel, then characterized by TCRB deep sequencing of sorted CD8+ fractions. Peripheral blood mononuclear cells were obtained using density gradient separation with Ficoll-Paque PLUS. Nucleospin Tissue or Tissue XS kits were used to extract DNA from CD4-enriched, CD8-enriched or PBMC samples, and a Qubit 2.0 fluorometer was used for quantification. This sequence was found in an adult with rheumatoid arthritis. The source material was CD8+ T cells sorted from blood.

The DNA sequence is TGTGCCAGCAGCTTTAACAGGGGGCAAGCCAAAAACATTCAGTACTTC. Its product reads: CASSFNRGQAKNIQYF. Recombination joined TRBV7-9 with TRBJ2-4; 9 junctional bases match TRBD1. CDR1 and CDR2 were assigned from the germline V gene (reference sequence) as SEHNR and FQNEAQ. V lost 3 bases and J lost 0 bases, and the count of bases not matched to a germline gene is 3. There are 16 amino acids in the CDR3, from cysteine to phenylalanine inclusive. CDR3 DNA is the only sequence kept; it has 48 bases, read in frame from the first base.